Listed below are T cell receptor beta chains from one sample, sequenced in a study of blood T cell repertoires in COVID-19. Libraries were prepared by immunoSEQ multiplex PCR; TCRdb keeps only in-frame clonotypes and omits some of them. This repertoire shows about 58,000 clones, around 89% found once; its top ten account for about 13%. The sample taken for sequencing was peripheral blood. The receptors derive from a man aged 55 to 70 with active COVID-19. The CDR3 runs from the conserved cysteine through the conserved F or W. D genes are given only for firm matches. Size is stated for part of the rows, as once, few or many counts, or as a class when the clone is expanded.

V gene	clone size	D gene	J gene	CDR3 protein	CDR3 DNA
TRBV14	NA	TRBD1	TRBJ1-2	CASSPSRDRGSYGYTF	TGTGCCAGCAGCCCATCCCGCGACAGGGGCAGCTATGGCTACACCTTC
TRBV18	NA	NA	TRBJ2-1	CASTKGGGRRNEQFF	TGTGCCAGCACCAAGGGAGGGGGGAGGCGAAATGAGCAGTTCTTC
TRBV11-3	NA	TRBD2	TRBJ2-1	CASSLDRLAAYNEQFF	TGTGCCAGCAGCTTAGATCGGCTAGCGGCCTACAATGAGCAGTTCTTC
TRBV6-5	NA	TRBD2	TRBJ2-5	CASSPGGMETQYF	TGTGCCAGCAGCCCGGGAGGAATGGAGACCCAGTACTTC
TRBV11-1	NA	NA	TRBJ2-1	CASSLGIEQFF	TGTGCCAGCAGCTTAGGTATTGAGCAGTTCTTC
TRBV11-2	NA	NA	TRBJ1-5	CASSLVRGFSNQPQHF	TGTGCCAGCAGCTTAGTTCGGGGGTTTAGCAATCAGCCCCAGCATTTT
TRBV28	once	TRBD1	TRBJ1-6	CASRRHRDRGYVNSPLHF	TGTGCCAGCAGGAGGCACCGGGACAGGGGGTACGTTAATTCACCCCTCCACTTT
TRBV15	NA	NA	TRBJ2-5	CATSSQTGQETQYF	TGTGCCACCAGCAGTCAGACAGGCCAAGAGACCCAGTACTTC
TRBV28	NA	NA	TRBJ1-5	CASSSYLKGDSNQPQHF	TGTGCCAGCAGTTCCTATCTTAAAGGGGATAGCAATCAGCCCCAGCATTTT
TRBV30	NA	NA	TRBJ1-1	CAWSIRVDTEAFF	TGTGCCTGGAGTATTCGGGTGGACACTGAAGCTTTCTTT
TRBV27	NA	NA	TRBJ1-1	CASSQGRGTEAFF	TGTGCCAGCAGCCAGGGGCGCGGCACTGAAGCTTTCTTT
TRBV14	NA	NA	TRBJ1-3	CASSQESGSGNTIYF	TGTGCCAGCAGCCAAGAATCGGGCTCTGGAAACACCATATATTTT
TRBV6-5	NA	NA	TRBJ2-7	CATRLGHMQYF	TGTGCCACCCGACTAGGGCACATGCAGTACTTC
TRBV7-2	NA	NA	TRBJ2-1	CASSFPDSYNEQFF	TGTGCCAGCAGCTTTCCAGACTCCTACAATGAGCAGTTCTTC
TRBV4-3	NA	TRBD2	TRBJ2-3	CASSFGASGNTDTQYF	TGCGCCAGCAGCTTTGGGGCTAGCGGAAACACAGATACGCAGTATTTT
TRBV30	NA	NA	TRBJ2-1	CAWLAPHDNEQFF	TGTGCCTGGCTAGCGCCCCATGACAATGAGCAGTTCTTC
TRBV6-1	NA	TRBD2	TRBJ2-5	CASSVTSGRAGETQYF	TGTGCCAGCAGTGTGACTAGCGGGAGGGCCGGGGAGACCCAGTACTTC